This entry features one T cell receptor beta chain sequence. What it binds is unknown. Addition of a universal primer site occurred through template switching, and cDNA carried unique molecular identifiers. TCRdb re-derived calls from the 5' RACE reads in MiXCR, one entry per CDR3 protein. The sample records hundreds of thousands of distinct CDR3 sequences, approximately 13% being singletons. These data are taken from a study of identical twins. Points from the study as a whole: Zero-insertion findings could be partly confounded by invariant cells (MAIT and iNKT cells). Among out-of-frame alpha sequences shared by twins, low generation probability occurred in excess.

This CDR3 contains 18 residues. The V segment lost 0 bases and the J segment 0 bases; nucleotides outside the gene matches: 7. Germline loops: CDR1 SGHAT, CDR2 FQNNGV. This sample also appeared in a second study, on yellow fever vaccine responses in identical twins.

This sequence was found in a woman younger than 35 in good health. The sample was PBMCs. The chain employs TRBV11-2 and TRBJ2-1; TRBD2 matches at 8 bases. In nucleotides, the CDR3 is TGTGCCAGCAGCTTAGATGGCGGGGGGAGATTCTCCTACAATGAGCAGTTCTTC. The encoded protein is CASSLDGGGRFSYNEQFF.